The 30 T cell receptor beta chains presented below share a single source sample, sequenced in a study of spatial heterogeneity in lung cancer. TCRdb passed the 5' RACE reads through MiXCR, listing each CDR3 protein once. The repertoire has 30,000 to 40,000 distinct CDR3 sequences, about 5.2% of them found once; the top ten carry roughly 25%. Time point: sample taken at primary tumor resection. This material consisted of PBMCs, taken at surgery. The receptors shown here come from a female donor with early-stage non-small cell lung cancer.

This clonotype has just a few counts. The rearrangement uses TRBV7-3 and TRBJ2-3, with TRBD2 identical over 11 bases. CDR1 is SGHTA and CDR2 is FQGTGA in the germline V gene. This CDR3 comprises 16 residues. V lost 0 bases, J lost 3 bases, and 2 bases stayed unmatched. In DNA, the CDR3 is TGTGCCAGCAGCTTAACCCCTAGCGGGGGGACAGATACGCAGTATTTT. Its protein product is CASSLTPSGGTDTQYF.

This clonotype was recorded many times. The chain combines TRBV12-3 or TRBV12-4 with TRBJ2-7; D gene ambiguous. This CDR3 has 14 residues. The V and J ends lost 5 bases and 3 bases respectively, with 14 bases between them. The CDR3 loop is CASSLRKGFYEQYF. In nucleotides, the CDR3 is TGTGCCAGCAGTCTACGGAAGGGTTTCTACGAGCAGTACTTC.

CDR3 nucleotide sequence: TGTGCCAGCAGTTCCCACCCTGGGGACGGAAACTATGGCTACACCTTC. It codes for CASSSHPGDGNYGYTF. This chain connects TRBV27 to TRBJ1-2; tentatively, D is TRBD1 (5 bases). Between the trimmed V and J ends, which lost 4 bases and 2 bases, there was a span of 17 bases. CDR3 length equals 16 residues. Germline loops: CDR1 MNHEY, CDR2 SMNVEV (reference sequence).

The table lists this clonotype with many counts. DNA of the CDR3: TGCGCCAGCAGCTTGGCCTTCGGTCCGGGGGCAAGGGAGCAGTACTTC. It codes for CASSLAFGPGAREQYF. The chain joins TRBV5-1 to TRBJ2-7, with D tentatively TRBD1 or TRBD2 (6 bases each). This CDR3 region has 16 residues. CDR1 and CDR2 (germline): SGHRS, YFSETQ. V gave up 0 bases and J gave up 7 bases, with 20 bases separating them.

CDR3 nucleotide sequence: TGTGCCAGCAGCTTACCAGGGGGAGACACTGAAGCTTTCTTT. Translation gives CASSLPGGDTEAFF. The chain couples TRBV7-9 to TRBJ1-1; 7 bases fit TRBD1. The V gene's germline CDR1 is SEHNR and CDR2 FQNEAQ (reference sequence). This CDR3 comprises 14 residues. Trimming took 2 bases from V and 3 from J; bases not matched to a gene: 3.

Ten or more counts support this clonotype. The chain links TRBV5-1 to TRBJ1-5; D remains unclear. Deletions cut 0 bases from V and 3 bases from J, with 10 bases between. CDR3 length equals 15 residues. Germline-derived CDR1 and CDR2 are SGHRS and YFSETQ. The DNA for the CDR3 is TGCGCCAGCAGCTTGGGCGACGGCCCCAATCAGCCCCAGCATTTT. Protein sequence: CASSLGDGPNQPQHF.

Ten or more counts support this clonotype. The V call is TRBV5-1, the J call TRBJ2-4, with 10 bases aligning to TRBD1. The CDR3 extends over 16 amino acids. Per the germline V gene, CDR1 is SGHRS and CDR2 is YFSETQ. The V gene end was trimmed by 2 bases and the J gene end by 4 bases; junction bases not matched to a gene: 6. CDR3 region: CASSFTGGQGKNIQYF. The CDR3 DNA is TGCGCCAGCAGCTTTACCGGGGGACAGGGGAAAAACATTCAGTACTTC.

This clonotype was counted at least ten times. The chain combines TRBV4-1 with TRBJ1-2; the match to TRBD1 covers 7 bases. The CDR3 is 15 amino acids. Trimming took 3 bases from V and 0 from J; bases not matched to a gene: 4. Germline values: CDR1 MGHRA, CDR2 YSYEKL. The CDR3 DNA is TGCGCCAGCAGCCAGGGAACAGGGGCTAACTATGGCTACACCTTC. It yields the protein CASSQGTGANYGYTF.

The chain is built from TRBV7-9 and TRBJ2-3; 9 nucleotides match TRBD1. The J segment lost 1 base and the V segment lost 5 bases, leaving 4 bases of the junction unmatched. The CDR3 consists of 15 residues. Germline CDR1 is SEHNR and CDR2 is FQNEAQ (reference sequence). The CDR3 nucleotides are TGTGCCAGCAGCGCCGGGACAGGGCGCACAGATACGCAGTATTTT. Its translation: CASSAGTGRTDTQYF. The full variable domain, in which reference TRBV7-9 and TRBJ2-3 provide the parts outside the CDR3, is DTGVSQNPRHKITKRGQNVTFRCDPISEHNRLYWYRQTLGQGPEFLTYFQNEAQLEKSRLLSDRFSAERPKGSFSTLEIQRTEQGDSAMYLCASSAGTGRTDTQYFGPGTRLTVL.

In its sample, this clonotype was seen a few times. The V and J genes are TRBV6-2 or TRBV6-3 and TRBJ1-4; weak D call: TRBD1 (6 bases). With 6 bases removed from V and 4 bases from J, the gap between germline ends came to 15 bases. CDR3 length: 15 amino acids. Germline V gives CDR1 MNHEY, CDR2 SVGEGT. This CDR3 reads CASRRSGQLNEKLFF. As DNA, the CDR3 is TGTGCCAGCAGGCGTTCCGGACAGCTTAATGAAAAACTGTTTTTT.

This clonotype was seen at least ten times. V gene TRBV25-1 combines with J gene TRBJ1-2, with a weak D call TRBD1 (5 bases). The CDR3 covers 12 residues. The germline V and J ends were trimmed by 6 bases and 8 bases, with 13 bases remaining between them. Germline V gene lookup returns CDR1 MGHDK and CDR2 SYGVNS. CDR3 loop: CASSEGLQGYTF. DNA of the CDR3: TGTGCCAGCAGCGAGGGACTCCAGGGCTACACCTTC.

This clonotype was seen many times. The chain carries TRBV6-5 and TRBJ2-3; 7 bases are shared with TRBD2. This CDR3 is built from 16 residues. J was trimmed by 2 bases and V by 5 bases; bases with no gene match: 10. CDR1 is MNHEY and CDR2 is SVGAGI in the germline V gene. The CDR3 nucleotides read TGTGCCAGCAGTCGACCGGGAGGACTGATCACAGATACGCAGTATTTT. Translated, it gives CASSRPGGLITDTQYF.

The chain links TRBV11-3 to TRBJ2-5; D might be TRBD1 (5 bases). CDR1 and CDR2 from the germline V gene are SGHNT and YENEEA. CDR3 length: 15 amino acids. Trimming shortened V by 1 base and J by 3 bases, and 12 bases separated the two germline ends. CDR3 in DNA: TGTGCCAGCAGCTTAGGGTTTAAAGGGGAAGAGACCCAGTACTTC. Translating it yields CASSLGFKGEETQYF.

This chain uses TRBV7-3 with TRBJ1-6, with 7 positions matching TRBD1. V lost 2 bases and J lost 3; bases outside the gene matches: 1. The CDR3 is 15 residues long. The germline CDR1 and CDR2 sequences are SGHTA and FQGTGA. The CDR3 protein is CASSLGTDYNSPLHF. CDR3 bases: TGTGCCAGCAGCTTAGGGACAGACTATAATTCACCCCTCCACTTT.

This clonotype was picked up many times. CDR3 nucleotide sequence: TGTGCCAGCCAAGGTACAGGGTCAAACACTGAAGCTTTCTTT. Its translation is CASQGTGSNTEAFF. The J gene is TRBJ1-1, the V gene TRBV6-5; D is possibly TRBD1 (6 bases). The V gene's germline CDR1 is MNHEY and CDR2 SVGAGI. CDR3 length: 14 residues. V lost 8 bases and J 2 bases, leaving 15 bases between the germline ends.

This clonotype was seen many times. The chain links TRBV20-1 to TRBJ1-1, with D uncertain. Germline CDR1 DFQATT, CDR2 SNEGSKA (reference sequence). This CDR3 is 13 amino acids long. V lost 0 bases to trimming and J lost 5 bases, with 10 bases between them. The CDR3 loop reads CSARDRLTTEAFF. CDR3 DNA sequence: TGCAGTGCTAGAGACAGGCTAACTACTGAAGCTTTCTTT.

This clonotype was observed many times. The CDR3 sequence: CSARDIGGSYEQYF. The DNA of the CDR3 is TGCAGTGCTAGAGATATAGGGGGTTCCTACGAGCAGTACTTC. The chain couples TRBV20-1 to TRBJ2-7; weak D call: TRBD1 (6 bases). The CDR3 spans 14 residues. Trimming pared 0 bases from V and 1 base from J, leaving 10 bases between. In germline, CDR1 is DFQATT, CDR2 SNEGSKA (reference sequence).

This clonotype has at least ten counts. The genes are TRBV5-1 and TRBJ1-1, with 7 bases fitting TRBD1. The CDR3 spans 12 residues. Trimming removed 4 bases from V and 3 bases from J; junction bases left unmatched: 0. From germline, CDR1 is SGHRS and CDR2 YFSETQ. The CDR3 DNA follows: TGCGCCAGCAGCCAGGGGGACACTGAAGCTTTCTTT. Translation gives CASSQGDTEAFF.

This clonotype appeared many times. The chain has TRBV28 and TRBJ2-6; possible D gene TRBD1, 6 bases. The V gene lost 6 bases and the J gene lost 2 bases, with 23 bases spanning the gap. Germline CDR1 is MDHEN and CDR2 is SYDVKM. This CDR3 contains 19 residues. For the CDR3, the DNA is TGTGCCAGCAGGGTGAACAGGGACCCCTTGAACCCTGGGGCCAACGTCCTGACTTTC. Translated: CASRVNRDPLNPGANVLTF.

This clonotype was recorded many times. The chain employs TRBV11-1 and TRBJ2-1; 10 nucleotides align to TRBD2. J lost 4 bases, V lost 2 bases, and 11 bases had no gene match. In germline, CDR1 is SGHAT, CDR2 FQDESV (reference sequence). The CDR3 is 18 amino acids. CDR3 amino acids: CASSLIIGGLAVYNEQFF. In DNA form, the CDR3 reads TGTGCCAGCAGCTTAATAATAGGCGGACTAGCGGTATACAATGAGCAGTTCTTC.

This chain joins TRBV6-5 and TRBJ1-2, with D hard to call. V was cut by 0 bases and J by 8 bases, with 16 bases left in between. Germline V gene sequence: CDR1 MNHEY, CDR2 SVGAGI. The CDR3 consists of 15 residues. This CDR3 reads CASSYSSSAPWGYTF. The DNA of the CDR3 is TGTGCCAGCAGTTACTCGAGTTCAGCCCCCTGGGGCTACACCTTC.

This clonotype has ten or more counts. V gene TRBV10-3 combines with J gene TRBJ2-7, with 8 bases aligning to TRBD1. The V gene end was trimmed by 2 bases and the J gene end by 2 bases; junction bases not matched to a gene: 26. Germline CDR1 is ENHRY and CDR2 is SYGVKD. This CDR3 region has 22 residues. CDR3 sequence reads: CAISEPNQRSRARSGGPYEQYF. Here the CDR3 DNA reads TGTGCCATCAGTGAGCCCAACCAGCGGTCCAGGGCTAGGTCAGGGGGCCCCTACGAGCAGTACTTC.

This clonotype was seen ten or more times. V and J are TRBV20-1 and TRBJ1-4; D is perhaps TRBD1 (5 bases). The V and J ends lost 0 bases and 0 bases respectively, with 11 bases between them. Germline CDR1 is DFQATT and CDR2 is SNEGSKA (reference sequence). This CDR3 contains 16 residues. CDR3 sequence (DNA): TGCAGTGCTAGAGATCTCGGGGGACCAACTAATGAAAAACTGTTTTTT. This encodes CSARDLGGPTNEKLFF.

Regarding this clonotype: This may arise from a read error, as a much more abundant clone is one base away. The V and J genes are TRBV29-1 and TRBJ1-1, with 8 bases identical to TRBD1. Germline CDR1 is SQVTM and CDR2 is ANQGSEA. This CDR3 spans 17 amino acids. The CDR3 is CCVLGGQGATWGTEAFF. CDR3 in DNA: TGCTGCGTCCTAGGAGGGCAGGGGGCTACGTGGGGCACTGAAGCTTTCTTT.

This clonotype appeared a few times. The chain uses TRBV5-4 and TRBJ1-4, with D perhaps matching TRBD1 (5 bases). Trimming stripped 4 bases from V and 7 bases from J, with 14 bases between. CDR3 length: 14 residues. Germline assignment: CDR1 SGHNT and CDR2 YYREEE (reference sequence). In DNA, the CDR3 is TGTGCCAGCAGCCGAAGCAGGGCCAGTGAAAAACTGTTTTTT. Its translation: CASSRSRASEKLFF.

This clonotype showed up many times. The rearrangement links TRBV28 to TRBJ2-5, with D possibly TRBD1 on 7 matching bases. Germline CDR1 and CDR2: MDHEN and SYDVKM. The germline V and J ends were trimmed by 3 bases and 0 bases, with 20 bases remaining between them. The CDR3 extends over 18 amino acids. CDR3 residues: CASSFRAWRGQYQETQYF. The CDR3, as DNA: TGTGCCAGCAGTTTCCGTGCGTGGAGGGGACAGTACCAAGAGACCCAGTACTTC.

At least ten counts were recorded for this clonotype. V usage is TRBV7-3 and J usage is TRBJ2-6, with D maybe TRBD2 (5 bases). The V gene lost 4 bases and the J gene lost 2 bases, with 9 bases spanning the gap. Germline CDR1 reads SGHTA; CDR2 reads FQGTGA. This CDR3 is 15 amino acids long. This CDR3 reads CASSSPRAGANVLTF. The CDR3 DNA reads TGTGCCAGCAGCTCCCCGAGGGCTGGGGCCAACGTCCTGACTTTC.

This clonotype has at least ten counts. The gene calls are TRBV9 and TRBJ2-4, with 8 bases identical to TRBD1. Germline values: CDR1 SGDLS, CDR2 YYNGEE. The V gene end was trimmed by 0 bases and the J gene end by 8 bases; junction bases not matched to a gene: 4. The length of the CDR3 is 14 residues. The CDR3 DNA is TGTGCCAGCAGCGTAGCAGGACAGGGCGACATTCAGTACTTC. Translating gives CASSVAGQGDIQYF.

This clonotype was counted many times. The chain uses TRBV10-3 and TRBJ2-3; D may be TRBD1 (6 bases). V dropped 0 bases and J dropped 0 bases, with 7 bases sitting between them. The CDR3 consists of 15 residues. Germline CDR1 reads ENHRY; CDR2 reads SYGVKD. The CDR3 nucleotides are TGTGCCATCAGTGAGTCGGGGGCTAGCACAGATACGCAGTATTTT. The encoded protein is CAISESGASTDTQYF.

The chain employs TRBV7-2 and TRBJ1-5, with D hard to call. Germline CDR1 and CDR2: SGHTA and FQGNSA. Between the trimmed V and J ends, which lost 5 bases and 1 base, there was a span of 9 bases. The CDR3 has 14 amino acids. The chain's CDR3 is CASSSQESNQPQHF. The CDR3 DNA sequence: TGTGCCAGCAGCAGTCAGGAGAGCAATCAGCCCCAGCATTTT.